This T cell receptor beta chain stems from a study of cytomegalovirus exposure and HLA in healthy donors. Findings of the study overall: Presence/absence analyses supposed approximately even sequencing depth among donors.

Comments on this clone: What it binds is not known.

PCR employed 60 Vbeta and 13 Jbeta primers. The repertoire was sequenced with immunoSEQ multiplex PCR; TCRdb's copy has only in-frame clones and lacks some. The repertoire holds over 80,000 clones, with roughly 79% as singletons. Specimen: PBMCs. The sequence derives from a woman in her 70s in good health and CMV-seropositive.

The CDR3 loop reads CASSEGRGDQPQHF. CDR3 sequence (DNA): TGCGCCAGCAGCGAGGGACGCGGGGATCAGCCCCAGCATTTT. The chain employs TRBV4-1 and TRBJ1-5; tentative D call: TRBD1 (5 bases). V dropped 5 bases and J dropped 5 bases, with 13 bases sitting between them. The CDR3 loop spans 14 amino acids. The germline V gene has CDR1 MGHRA and CDR2 YSYEKL.